The 27 T cell receptor beta chains in this list originate from one sample, sequenced in a study of shared clonotypes between healthy human individuals. Sequencing used immunoSEQ multiplex PCR; TCRdb keeps in-frame clones, though not all of them. The repertoire holds 2,500,000 or so clones, with 93% as singletons. The specimen sequenced was naive CD4+ T cells from PBMCs. Sample subset: CD45RA+ positively selected. The receptors stem from a man aged 18 to 35 in good health. Some clones in this sample may be carry-over from other donors' samples.

The V and J genes are TRBV5-4 and TRBJ2-3; 11 nucleotides align to TRBD2. J lost 2 bases, V lost 4 bases, and 6 bases had no gene match. From germline, CDR1 is SGHNT and CDR2 YYREEE (reference sequence). The CDR3 length is 16 residues. The CDR3 protein is CASSETSGRITDTQYF. The CDR3 DNA reads as TGTGCCAGCAGCGAAACTAGCGGGAGAATCACAGATACGCAGTATTTT.

In its sample, this clone was seen once. This chain joins TRBV2 and TRBJ2-5, with TRBD2 as a possible D gene (5 bases). V was trimmed by 8 bases and J by 5 bases, leaving 21 bases between them. This CDR3 is 15 amino acids long. Germline V gene lookup returns CDR1 SNHLY and CDR2 FYNNEI. The CDR3 protein is CASAYMAAPGETQYF. The CDR3 coding sequence is TGTGCCAGCGCTTATATGGCGGCGCCGGGGGAGACCCAGTACTTC. The full variable domain, with the rest looked up from reference TRBV2 and TRBJ2-5, is EPEVTQTPSHQVTQMGQEVILRCVPISNHLYFYWYRQILGQKVEFLVSFYNNEISEKSEIFDDQFSVERPDGSNFTLKIRSTKLEDSAMYFCASAYMAAPGETQYFGPGTRLLVL.

The rearrangement links TRBV7-2 to TRBJ2-3; possibly TRBD1 or TRBD2 for D (6 bases each). The CDR3 has 14 amino acids. V lost 8 bases and J 2 bases, leaving 14 bases between the germline ends. Per the germline V gene, CDR1 is SGHTA and CDR2 is FQGNSA. Written as DNA, the CDR3 is TGTGCCAGCCGAGGGGGGCTACACACAGATACGCAGTATTTT. Its protein product is CASRGGLHTDTQYF.

This clone was seen once. This chain joins TRBV5-1 and TRBJ2-1, with D tentatively TRBD2 (6 bases). The CDR3 contains 14 residues. V lost 7 bases and J lost 2, with 13 bases in between. Germline V CDR1 and CDR2: SGHRS, YFSETQ. CDR3 bases: TGCGCCAGCGAGAGCGGAGGGGCCTACAATGAGCAGTTCTTC. Its translation: CASESGGAYNEQFF.

The V call is TRBV4-2, the J call TRBJ2-1; D is unclear. Germline lookup yields CDR1 LGHNA and CDR2 YNFKEQ. This CDR3 is built from 16 residues. Trimming stripped 1 base from V and 0 bases from J, with 10 bases between. In nucleotides, the CDR3 is TGTGCCAGCAGCCAAGGCCGGCGGAGCTCCTACAATGAGCAGTTCTTC. It yields the protein CASSQGRRSSYNEQFF.

Only a few counts were recorded for this clone. The rearrangement joins TRBV2 to TRBJ2-4; D perhaps matches TRBD1 (5 bases). The germline gives CDR1 SNHLY, CDR2 FYNNEI. The CDR3 has 12 residues. V was trimmed by 4 bases and J by 6 bases, leaving 7 bases between them. The CDR3: CASSGGGNIQYF. Here the CDR3 DNA reads TGTGCCAGCAGTGGGGGCGGAAACATTCAGTACTTC.

On this clone itself: In the same sample, other DNA sequences code for this CDR3. The chain employs TRBV28 and TRBJ2-7; perhaps D is TRBD1 or TRBD2 (5 bases each). CDR1 and CDR2 (germline): MDHEN, SYDVKM. The CDR3 is made up of 13 amino acids. The V gene lost 4 bases and the J gene lost 4 bases, with 11 bases spanning the gap. The CDR3: CASSSGTRYEQYF. In DNA form, the CDR3 reads TGTGCCAGCAGTTCTGGGACCCGTTACGAGCAGTACTTC.

As concerns this clone: Distinct nucleotide sequences in the sample also encode this CDR3. V is TRBV5-1 and J is TRBJ2-7; possible D gene TRBD1, 5 bases. V was cut by 3 bases and J by 7 bases, with 11 bases left in between. The CDR3 consists of 12 residues. In germline, CDR1 is SGHRS, CDR2 YFSETQ. CDR3 DNA: TGCGCCAGCAGCTCGCCAGGACAAGAGCAGTACTTC. Translating gives CASSSPGQEQYF.

This clone was recorded once. The V and J genes are TRBV4-3 and TRBJ1-2; D might be TRBD1 (5 bases). The CDR3 extends over 15 amino acids. From germline, CDR1 is LGHNA and CDR2 YSLEER. The V end was cut by 1 base, the J end by 0 bases, with 9 bases between. For the CDR3, the DNA is TGCGCCAGCAGCCAAGTACAGGTCACTAACTATGGCTACACCTTC. It translates to CASSQVQVTNYGYTF.

This clone has only one observation. V and J are TRBV28 and TRBJ1-1; TRBD1 aligns across 10 bases. CDR1 MDHEN and CDR2 SYDVKM come from the germline V gene. J was trimmed by 6 bases and V by 6 bases; bases with no gene match: 16. The CDR3 sequence is 17 residues long. CDR3 sequence reads: CASSSFSGQGISAEAFF. The CDR3 DNA follows: TGTGCCAGCAGCTCCTTCTCGGGACAGGGGATAAGCGCTGAAGCTTTCTTT.

With respect to this clone: The same CDR3 is also encoded by other DNA sequences in this sample. The J gene is TRBJ1-1, the V gene TRBV5-1; no reliable D call. CDR3 length equals 15 residues. The germline CDR1 and CDR2 sequences are SGHRS and YFSETQ. V was trimmed by 0 bases and J by 1 base, leaving 10 bases between them. The DNA for the CDR3 is TGCGCCAGCAGCTTGGATCCGGGAAAGAACACTGAAGCTTTCTTT. Translating gives CASSLDPGKNTEAFF.

J is TRBJ2-7 and V is TRBV30; D is ambiguous. The CDR3 is 12 residues long. In germline, CDR1 is GTSNPN, CDR2 SVGIG (reference sequence). Trimming removed 7 bases at V and 7 bases at J, with 17 bases between. CDR3: CASSTRMGEQYF. CDR3 sequence (DNA): TGTGCCTCCTCGACTCGGATGGGGGAGCAGTACTTC.

The chain links TRBV2 to TRBJ1-5, with D perhaps matching TRBD1 (5 bases). The germline V gene encodes CDR1 SNHLY and CDR2 FYNNEI. Trimming left V 8 bases short and J 0 bases short, with 11 bases between. The CDR3 has 14 residues. CDR3 residues: CASADSRSNQPQHF. DNA for the CDR3: TGTGCCAGCGCTGACAGCCGTAGCAATCAGCCCCAGCATTTT.

V gene TRBV7-3 combines with J gene TRBJ2-3, with D possibly TRBD1 on 7 matching bases. There are 17 residues in the CDR3. CDR1 and CDR2 from the germline V gene are SGHTA and FQGTGA. V lost 3 bases to trimming and J lost 1 base, with 17 bases between them. Here the CDR3 reads CASSFRPGGSGTDTQYF. CDR3 nucleotide sequence: TGTGCCAGCAGCTTTCGACCAGGGGGGTCGGGCACAGATACGCAGTATTTT.

The chain couples TRBV4-1 to TRBJ1-5; perhaps TRBD1 as D (5 bases). Germline V gene lookup returns CDR1 MGHRA and CDR2 YSYEKL. The CDR3 covers 19 residues. Trimming shortened V by 0 bases and J by 4 bases, and 22 bases separated the two germline ends. This chain's CDR3 is CASSQDAPDGRGANQPQHF. CDR3 nucleotide sequence: TGCGCCAGCAGCCAAGACGCCCCAGATGGGAGAGGGGCTAATCAGCCCCAGCATTTT.

V usage is TRBV25-1 and J usage is TRBJ2-5; either TRBD1 or TRBD2 may fit D (5 bases each). Per the germline V gene, CDR1 is MGHDK and CDR2 is SYGVNS. V was clipped by 2 bases and J by 0 bases, with 19 bases between them. The CDR3 consists of 18 residues. The CDR3 sequence is CASSETRPGPQYQETQYF. The CDR3 nucleotides read TGTGCCAGCAGTGAAACTCGTCCGGGACCCCAGTACCAAGAGACCCAGTACTTC.

V is TRBV25-1 and J is TRBJ1-6, with D possibly matching TRBD1 (6 bases). The germline V gene encodes CDR1 MGHDK and CDR2 SYGVNS. The CDR3 is 15 amino acids. The V and J ends lost 5 bases and 1 base respectively, with 9 bases between them. The CDR3, as DNA: TGTGCCAGCAGTACAGGACAGTCCTATAATTCACCCCTCCACTTT. Protein: CASSTGQSYNSPLHF.

This rearrangement joins TRBV18 to TRBJ1-1; D not resolved. The V end was cut by 2 bases, the J end by 2 bases, with 12 bases between. The V gene's germline CDR1 is KGHSH and CDR2 LQKENI. The CDR3 contains 15 residues. The CDR3 nucleotides are TGTGCCAGCTCACCATCTCCGTTAGGAAACACTGAAGCTTTCTTT. Translating it yields CASSPSPLGNTEAFF.

The chain has TRBV18 and TRBJ2-1; D not resolved. CDR3 length equals 13 residues. V lost 3 bases and J lost 10, with 13 bases in between. The germline gives CDR1 KGHSH, CDR2 LQKENI. The CDR3 region is CASSPDGQREQFF. CDR3 coding DNA: TGTGCCAGCTCACCCGATGGCCAACGCGAGCAGTTCTTC.

A few counts support this clone. V gene TRBV30 combines with J gene TRBJ1-1; D might be TRBD1 (5 bases). Deletions cut 3 bases from V and 6 bases from J, with 11 bases between. Germline CDR1 is GTSNPN and CDR2 is SVGIG (reference sequence). The CDR3 has 12 residues. The DNA of the CDR3 is TGTGCCTGGAGGCGGGGGGAGGCTGAAGCTTTCTTT. Translated: CAWRRGEAEAFF. The variable domain in full, completed from reference TRBV30 and TRBJ1-1, reads SQTIHQWPATLVQPVGSPLSLECTVEGTSNPNLYWYRQAAGRGLQLLFYSVGIGQISSEVPQNLSASRPQDRQFILSSKKLLLSDSGFYLCAWRRGEAEAFFGQGTRLTVV.

The rearrangement joins TRBV28 to TRBJ2-7; no firm D call. The CDR3 loop spans 13 amino acids. The germline gives CDR1 MDHEN, CDR2 SYDVKM. V was clipped by 1 base and J by 1 base, with 5 bases between them. The CDR3 DNA reads TGTGCCAGCAGTTTATCGTTATCCTACGAGCAGTACTTC. Protein sequence: CASSLSLSYEQYF.

V gene TRBV19 combines with J gene TRBJ2-7; D perhaps matches TRBD1 (6 bases). CDR1 is LNHDA and CDR2 is SQIVND in the germline V gene (reference sequence). V was shortened by 4 bases and J by 2 bases, with 12 bases between the two germline ends. The CDR3 spans 14 residues. CDR3 bases: TGTGCCAGTAGTAGGACAGTCACCGCCTACGAGCAGTACTTC. The encoded protein is CASSRTVTAYEQYF.

The rearrangement uses TRBV6-6 and TRBJ1-2, with unresolved D. V lost 2 bases to trimming and J lost 4 bases, with 17 bases between them. This CDR3 is built from 16 residues. In germline, CDR1 is MNHNY, CDR2 SVGAGI (reference sequence). CDR3 sequence (DNA): TGTGCCAGCAGTTACCCAGACTCGGGCTTGGGCTATGGCTACACCTTC. Translation: CASSYPDSGLGYGYTF.

V is TRBV19 and J is TRBJ1-5; 7 positions match TRBD1. Germline V gives CDR1 LNHDA, CDR2 SQIVND (reference sequence). J lost 2 bases, V lost 7 bases, and 8 bases had no gene match. The CDR3 extends over 15 amino acids. CDR3 nucleotide sequence: TGTGCCAGTACCGCCAGGGGGAGCGGCAATCAGCCCCAGCATTTT. It is translated as CASTARGSGNQPQHF.

This CDR3 reads CASSYPQGSIETQYF. DNA of the CDR3: TGTGCCAGCAGTTACCCACAAGGAAGTATTGAGACCCAGTACTTC. J is TRBJ2-5 and V is TRBV6-6; no reliable D call. The CDR3 loop spans 15 amino acids. CDR1 is MNHNY and CDR2 is SVGAGI in the germline V gene (reference sequence). The V gene lost 2 bases and the J gene lost 5 bases, with 15 bases spanning the gap.

The rearrangement uses TRBV7-7 and TRBJ2-5; a possible D gene is TRBD2 (5 bases). Looked up from germline, CDR1 is SSHAT and CDR2 is FNYEAQ (reference sequence). The V end was cut by 3 bases, the J end by 5 bases, with 13 bases between. The CDR3 sequence is 14 residues long. CDR3: CASSLSAPGETQYF. CDR3 nucleotides: TGTGCCAGCAGCTTGAGTGCCCCGGGGGAGACCCAGTACTTC.

V is TRBV28 and J is TRBJ1-5; 8 nucleotides match TRBD1. Germline V gene data show CDR1 as MDHEN and CDR2 as SYDVKM. V lost 8 bases and J lost 0; bases outside the gene matches: 6. The CDR3 covers 15 residues. The CDR3 coding sequence is TGTGCCAGCCATGACGACAGGGGTAGCAATCAGCCCCAGCATTTT. Its protein is CASHDDRGSNQPQHF.